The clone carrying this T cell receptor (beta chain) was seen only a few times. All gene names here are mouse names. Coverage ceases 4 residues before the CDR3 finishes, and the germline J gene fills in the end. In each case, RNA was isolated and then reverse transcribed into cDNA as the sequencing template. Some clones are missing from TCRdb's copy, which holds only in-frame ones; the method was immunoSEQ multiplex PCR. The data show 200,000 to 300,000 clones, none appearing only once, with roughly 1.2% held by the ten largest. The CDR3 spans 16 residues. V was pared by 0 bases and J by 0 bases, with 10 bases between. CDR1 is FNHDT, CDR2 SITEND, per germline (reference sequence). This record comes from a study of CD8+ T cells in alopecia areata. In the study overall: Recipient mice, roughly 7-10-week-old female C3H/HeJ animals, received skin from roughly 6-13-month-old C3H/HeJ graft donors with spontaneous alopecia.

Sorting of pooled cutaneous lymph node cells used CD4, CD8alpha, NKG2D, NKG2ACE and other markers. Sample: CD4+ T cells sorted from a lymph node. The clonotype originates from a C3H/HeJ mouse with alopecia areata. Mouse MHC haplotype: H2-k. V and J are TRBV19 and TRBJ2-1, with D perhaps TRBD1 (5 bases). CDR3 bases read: TGTGCCAGCAGTATAGCAGACAGTCTTAACTATGCT. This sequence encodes CASSIADSLNYA. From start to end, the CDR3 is CASSIADSLNYAEQFF.